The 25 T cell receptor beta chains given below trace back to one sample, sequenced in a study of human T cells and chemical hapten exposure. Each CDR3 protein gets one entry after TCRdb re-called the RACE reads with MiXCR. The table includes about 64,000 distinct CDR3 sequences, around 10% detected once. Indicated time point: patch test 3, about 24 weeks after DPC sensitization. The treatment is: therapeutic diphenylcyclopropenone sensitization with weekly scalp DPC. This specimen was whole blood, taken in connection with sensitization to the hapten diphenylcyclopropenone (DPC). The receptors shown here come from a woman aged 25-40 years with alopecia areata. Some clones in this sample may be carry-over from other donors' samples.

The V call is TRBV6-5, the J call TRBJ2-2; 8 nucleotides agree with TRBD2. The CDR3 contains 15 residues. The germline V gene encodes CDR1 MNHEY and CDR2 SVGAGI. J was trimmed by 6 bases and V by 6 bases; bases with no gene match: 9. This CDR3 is CASRGTSLAAGELFF. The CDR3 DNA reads TGTGCCAGCAGAGGGACTAGTTTGGCGGCCGGGGAGCTGTTTTTT.

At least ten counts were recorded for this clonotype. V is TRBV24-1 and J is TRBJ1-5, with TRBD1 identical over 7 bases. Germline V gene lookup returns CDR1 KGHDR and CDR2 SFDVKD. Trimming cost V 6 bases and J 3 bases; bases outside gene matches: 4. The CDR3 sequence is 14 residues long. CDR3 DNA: TGTGCCACCAGTCCGACAGGGTACAATCAGCCCCAGCATTTT. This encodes CATSPTGYNQPQHF.

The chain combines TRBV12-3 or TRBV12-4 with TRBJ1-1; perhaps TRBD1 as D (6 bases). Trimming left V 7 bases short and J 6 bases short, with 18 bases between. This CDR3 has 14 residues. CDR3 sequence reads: CASIDTSWTAEAFF. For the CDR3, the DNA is TGTGCCAGCATTGATACTTCCTGGACAGCTGAAGCTTTCTTT.

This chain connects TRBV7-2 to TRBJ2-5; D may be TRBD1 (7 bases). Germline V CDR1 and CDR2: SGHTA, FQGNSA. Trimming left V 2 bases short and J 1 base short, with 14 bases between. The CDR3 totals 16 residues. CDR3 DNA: TGTGCCAGCAGCTTACTCGGTCAGGGGGGCCAAGAGACCCAGTACTTC. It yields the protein CASSLLGQGGQETQYF.

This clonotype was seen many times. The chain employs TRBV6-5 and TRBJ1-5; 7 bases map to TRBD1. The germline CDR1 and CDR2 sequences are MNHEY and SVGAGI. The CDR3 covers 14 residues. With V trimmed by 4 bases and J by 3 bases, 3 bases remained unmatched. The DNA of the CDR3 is TGTGCCAGCAGTTCACAGGGGTACAATCAGCCCCAGCATTTT. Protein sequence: CASSSQGYNQPQHF.

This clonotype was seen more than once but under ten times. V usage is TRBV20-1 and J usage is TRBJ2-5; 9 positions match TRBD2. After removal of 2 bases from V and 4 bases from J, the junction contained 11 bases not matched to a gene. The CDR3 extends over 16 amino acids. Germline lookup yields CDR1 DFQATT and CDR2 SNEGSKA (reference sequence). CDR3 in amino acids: CSARPRKRGASETQYF. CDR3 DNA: TGCAGTGCTAGACCCCGGAAGCGGGGGGCCTCAGAGACCCAGTACTTC.

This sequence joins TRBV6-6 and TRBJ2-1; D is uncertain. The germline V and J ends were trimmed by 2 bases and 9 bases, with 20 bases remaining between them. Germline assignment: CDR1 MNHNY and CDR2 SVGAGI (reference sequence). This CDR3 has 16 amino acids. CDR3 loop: CASSYPPDTQVGEQFF. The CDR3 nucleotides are TGTGCCAGCAGTTACCCACCCGACACGCAGGTGGGTGAGCAGTTCTTC.

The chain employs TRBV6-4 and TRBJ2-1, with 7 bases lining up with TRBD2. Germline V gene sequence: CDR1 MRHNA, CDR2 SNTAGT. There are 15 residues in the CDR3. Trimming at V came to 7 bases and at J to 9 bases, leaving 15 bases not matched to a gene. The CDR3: CASKLIAGEAGEQFF. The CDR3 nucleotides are TGTGCCAGCAAGCTTATCGCGGGGGAGGCGGGTGAGCAGTTCTTC.

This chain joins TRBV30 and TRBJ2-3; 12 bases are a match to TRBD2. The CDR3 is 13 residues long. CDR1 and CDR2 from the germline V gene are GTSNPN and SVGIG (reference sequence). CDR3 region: CVSLAGGPDTQYF. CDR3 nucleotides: TGTGTCTCCCTAGCGGGGGGGCCAGATACGCAGTATTTT.

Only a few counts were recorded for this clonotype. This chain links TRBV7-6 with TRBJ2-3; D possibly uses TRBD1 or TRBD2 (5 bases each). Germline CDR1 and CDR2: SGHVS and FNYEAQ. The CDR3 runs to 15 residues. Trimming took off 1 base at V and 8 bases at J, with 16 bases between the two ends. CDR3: CASSLEAGPEGTQYF. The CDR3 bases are TGTGCCAGCAGCTTAGAGGCAGGGCCCGAGGGTACGCAGTATTTT.

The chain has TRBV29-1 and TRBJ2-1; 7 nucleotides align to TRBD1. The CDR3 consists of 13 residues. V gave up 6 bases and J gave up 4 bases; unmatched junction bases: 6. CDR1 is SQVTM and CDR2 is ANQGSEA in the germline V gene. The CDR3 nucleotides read TGCAGCGTCCGGACAGGATCTTACAATGAGCAGTTCTTC. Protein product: CSVRTGSYNEQFF.

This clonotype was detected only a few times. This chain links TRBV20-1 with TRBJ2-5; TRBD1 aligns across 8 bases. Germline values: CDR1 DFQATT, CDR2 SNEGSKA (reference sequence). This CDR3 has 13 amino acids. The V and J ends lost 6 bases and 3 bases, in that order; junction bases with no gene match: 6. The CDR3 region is CSAERTGKETQYF. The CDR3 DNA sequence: TGCAGTGCCGAGAGGACAGGGAAAGAGACCCAGTACTTC.

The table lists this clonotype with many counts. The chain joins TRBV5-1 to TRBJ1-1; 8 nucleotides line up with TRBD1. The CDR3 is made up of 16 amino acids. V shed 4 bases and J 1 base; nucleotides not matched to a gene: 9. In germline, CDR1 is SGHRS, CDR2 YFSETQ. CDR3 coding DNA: TGCGCCAGCAGCCGAGCTGGACAGGGATCGAACACTGAAGCTTTCTTT. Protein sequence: CASSRAGQGSNTEAFF.

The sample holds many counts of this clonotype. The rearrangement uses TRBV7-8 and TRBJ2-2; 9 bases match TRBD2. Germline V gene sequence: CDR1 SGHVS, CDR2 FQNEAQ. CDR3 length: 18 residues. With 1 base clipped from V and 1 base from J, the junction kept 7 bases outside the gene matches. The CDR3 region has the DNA TGTGCCAGCAGCTTAGTTCTAGCGGGGATAATGAACACCGGGGAGCTGTTTTTT. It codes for CASSLVLAGIMNTGELFF.

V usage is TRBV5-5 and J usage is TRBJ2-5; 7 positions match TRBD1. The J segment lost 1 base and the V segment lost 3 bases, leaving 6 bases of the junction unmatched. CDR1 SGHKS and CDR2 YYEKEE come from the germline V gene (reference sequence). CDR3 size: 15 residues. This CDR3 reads CASSYRQGAQETQYF. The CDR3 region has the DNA TGTGCCAGCAGCTATCGACAGGGAGCCCAAGAGACCCAGTACTTC.

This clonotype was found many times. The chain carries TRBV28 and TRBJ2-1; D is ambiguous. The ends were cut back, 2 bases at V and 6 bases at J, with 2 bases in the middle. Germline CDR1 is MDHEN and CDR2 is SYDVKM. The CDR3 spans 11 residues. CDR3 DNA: TGTGCCAGCAGTTTACGCAATGAGCAGTTCTTC. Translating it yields CASSLRNEQFF.

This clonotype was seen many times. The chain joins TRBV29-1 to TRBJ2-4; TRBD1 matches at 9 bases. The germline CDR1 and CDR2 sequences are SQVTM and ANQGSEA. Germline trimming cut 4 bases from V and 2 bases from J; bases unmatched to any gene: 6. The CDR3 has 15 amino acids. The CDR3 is CSVGPGQGPKNIQYF. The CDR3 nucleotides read TGCAGCGTTGGACCGGGACAGGGACCCAAAAACATTCAGTACTTC.

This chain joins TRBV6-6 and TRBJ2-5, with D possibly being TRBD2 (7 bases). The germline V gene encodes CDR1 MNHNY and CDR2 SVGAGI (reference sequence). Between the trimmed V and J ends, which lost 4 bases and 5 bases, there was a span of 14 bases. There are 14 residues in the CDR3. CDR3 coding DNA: TGTGCCAGCAGTTTGGGGGGGCTTTATGAGACCCAGTACTTC. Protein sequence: CASSLGGLYETQYF.

The CDR3 DNA reads as TGTGCCAGCAGCAAACCTAGCGGCTCCTACGAGCAGTACTTC. Translated, it gives CASSKPSGSYEQYF. V and J are TRBV3-1 and TRBJ2-7, with 7 bases identical to TRBD2. Germline CDR1 LGHDT, CDR2 YNNKEL (reference sequence). V lost 5 bases, J lost 0 bases, and 4 bases stayed unmatched. The CDR3 totals 14 residues.

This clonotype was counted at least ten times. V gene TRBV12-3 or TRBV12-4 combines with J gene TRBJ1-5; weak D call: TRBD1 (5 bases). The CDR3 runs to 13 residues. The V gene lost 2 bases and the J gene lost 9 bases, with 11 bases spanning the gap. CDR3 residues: CASSLSGLWPQHF. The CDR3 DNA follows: TGTGCCAGCAGTTTATCAGGGCTCTGGCCCCAGCATTTT.

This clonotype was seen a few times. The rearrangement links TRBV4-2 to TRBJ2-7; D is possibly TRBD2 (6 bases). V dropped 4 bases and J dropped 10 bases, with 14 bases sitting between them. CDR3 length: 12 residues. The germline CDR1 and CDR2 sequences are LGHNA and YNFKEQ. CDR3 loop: CASSPDERAQYF. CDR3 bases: TGTGCCAGCAGCCCAGACGAGCGGGCCCAGTACTTC.

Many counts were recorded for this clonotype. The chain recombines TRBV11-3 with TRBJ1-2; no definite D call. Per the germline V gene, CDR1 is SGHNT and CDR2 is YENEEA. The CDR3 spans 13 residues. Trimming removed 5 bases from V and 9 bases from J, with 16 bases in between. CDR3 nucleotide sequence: TGTGCCAGCAGCGCCGACACCGCCACGAGCTACACCTTC. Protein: CASSADTATSYTF.

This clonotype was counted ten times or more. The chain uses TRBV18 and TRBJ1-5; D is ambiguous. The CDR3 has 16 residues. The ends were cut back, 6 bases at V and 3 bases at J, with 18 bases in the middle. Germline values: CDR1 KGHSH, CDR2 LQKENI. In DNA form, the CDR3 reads TGTGCCAGCTCTGCACAAGACGCCAGTCTCAATCAGCCCCAGCATTTT. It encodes CASSAQDASLNQPQHF.

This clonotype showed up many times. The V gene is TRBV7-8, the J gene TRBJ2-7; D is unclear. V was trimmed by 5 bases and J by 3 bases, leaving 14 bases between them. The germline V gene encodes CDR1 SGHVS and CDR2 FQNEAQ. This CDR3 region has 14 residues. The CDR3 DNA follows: TGTGCCAGCAGCGCCCGGGCAGAAGTCTACGAGCAGTACTTC. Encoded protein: CASSARAEVYEQYF.

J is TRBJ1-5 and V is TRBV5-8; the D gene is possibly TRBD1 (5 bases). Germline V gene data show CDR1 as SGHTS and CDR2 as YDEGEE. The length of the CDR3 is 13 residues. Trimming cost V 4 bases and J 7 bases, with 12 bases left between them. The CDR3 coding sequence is TGTGCCAGCAGCCAAAGGGGAGGCCAGCCCCAGCATTTT. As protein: CASSQRGGQPQHF.